This TCR beta chain emerged from a study of response to subunit inactivated influenza vaccine. General study findings and limits: Every seasonal influenza vaccination brings in few new T cells, the authors suggested.

This CDR3 comprises 16 residues. Germline V lookup: CDR1 LNHNV, CDR2 YYDKDF (reference sequence). Trimming pared 2 bases from V and 8 bases from J, leaving 18 bases between. TCRdb ran MiXCR on the RT-PCR reads and lists one entry per CDR3 protein. The data hold hundreds of thousands of distinct CDR3 sequences, with over 9% observed a single time. A remark on this clonotype: Its antigen is not known.

The sequencing here drew on non-naive T cells sorted from PBMCs, taken approximately 15 days before vaccination. V and J are TRBV15 and TRBJ1-4; D possibly corresponds to TRBD1 (6 bases). This clonotype originated in a man aged 50 to 60 who received an inactivated influenza vaccine. CDR3 amino acids: CATSRSRGGAEEKLFF. CDR3 nucleotide sequence: TGTGCCACCAGCAGATCTCGGGGGGGCGCGGAGGAAAAACTGTTTTTT.